This T cell receptor beta chain is drawn from a study of identical twins. Study conclusions and caveats: Surplus twin overlap in beta out-of-frame sequences was less pronounced. Whereas memory repertoires showed no such difference, abundant cord blood beta clonotypes carried fewer insertions. The study reached conclusions through statistical analysis that was cross-sectional, not following the same donors.

TCRdb reanalysed the 5' RACE reads using MiXCR and keeps one entry per CDR3 protein. The data show approximately 620,000 distinct CDR3 sequences, with 8.6% seen just once and approximately 0.89% held by the top ten. This clonotype showed up just a few times. Antigen unknown. This CDR3 has 15 residues. The ends were cut back, 0 bases at V and 5 bases at J, with 15 bases in the middle. CDR1 and CDR2 from the germline V gene are SGHNT and YYREEE (reference sequence). Separately, the same data were catalogued under a study of yellow fever vaccine responses in identical twins. That source notes: Reportedly, twins' vaccine T cell responses looked partly convergent and partly personalized.

The chain links TRBV5-4 to TRBJ2-7; unclear D gene. The sequencing sample was made of PBMCs. This TCR was recovered from a woman in her late teens or twenties in good health. The CDR3 region has the DNA TGTGCCAGCAGCTTGGTGGGGAAGGGCTTGGACGAGCAGTACTTC. This gives the protein CASSLVGKGLDEQYF.